These T cell receptor beta chains were read from a single sample in a study of blood T cell repertoires in COVID-19. This table comes from immunoSEQ multiplex PCR, and its TCRdb copy is limited to in-frame clones, with some not included. The sample lists hundreds of thousands of clones; 88% were seen once. Material: PBMCs or T cells enriched from blood (not recorded which). The receptors here all came from a woman between 25 and 40 years old who had recovered from COVID-19. CDR3s leave out the opening cysteine and the closing phenylalanine or tryptophan. Only some rows state a clone size, as once, few, many or a class for expanded clones.

V gene	clone size	J gene	CDR3 protein
TRBV2	NA	TRBJ1-5	ASSPLPGQGINNQPQH
TRBV6-5	NA	TRBJ2-3	ASSKRGGYTDTQY
TRBV29-1	NA	TRBJ1-3	SVDGPGQGNTIY
TRBV27	NA	TRBJ2-1	ASSDQGGRAYNEQF
TRBV9	once	TRBJ2-5	ASSVGGGKVQETQY
TRBV4-3	NA	TRBJ2-7	ASSQDWSRPQQY
TRBV7-2	NA	TRBJ2-4	ASSLALAGVQNIQY
TRBV9	once	TRBJ1-4	ASSPRDRAAEKLF
TRBV30	NA	TRBJ1-1	AWSVRDTEAF
TRBV7-7	once	TRBJ2-1	ASSWGLAEHNEQF
TRBV24-1	NA	TRBJ2-1	ATSPRGLSNNEQF
TRBV27	NA	TRBJ1-1	ASSHNRVTEAF
TRBV30	NA	TRBJ2-5	AWRWGEETQY
TRBV15	few	TRBJ2-5	ATSRAGTKETQY
TRBV29-1	NA	TRBJ2-3	SVRGSTDTQY
TRBV7-9	NA	TRBJ1-4	ASSPLAGSREKLF
TRBV27	NA	TRBJ1-2	ASSFVRRAGGAYYGYT
TRBV7-2	once	TRBJ2-5	ASSSMGGLKTQY
TRBV29-1	NA	TRBJ1-1	SVESPWRFQAEAF
TRBV28	NA	TRBJ1-4	ASSSQQGKA
TRBV27	NA	TRBJ2-3	ASAGGHDTQY
TRBV28	NA	TRBJ2-7	ASSLLRGREQY
TRBV6-5	NA	TRBJ1-1	ASRTGRMNTEAF
TRBV30	NA	TRBJ1-2	AWSSFTPYGYT
TRBV18	NA	TRBJ2-7	ASSPPFQGTPYEQY
TRBV19	NA	TRBJ2-1	ASGFGLAGRHYNEQF
TRBV27	NA	TRBJ2-3	ASSPLASESDTQY
TRBV11-2	NA	TRBJ1-2	ASSLGPRRQGGNYGYT
TRBV5-1	NA	TRBJ2-7	ASSLAQGRGEQY
TRBV11-2	NA	TRBJ1-2	ASSTRDRAAYT
TRBV7-9	NA	TRBJ1-5	ASSLATSWGGDRDQPQH
TRBV27	NA	TRBJ2-3	ASSLFMGGSPLDTQY
TRBV6-1	NA	TRBJ2-1	ASSGDPSGSGNEQF
TRBV5-1	NA	TRBJ2-3	ASSPRPAGRAPDTQY
TRBV19	NA	TRBJ1-2	ASSPARDRGIGYT
TRBV12-3/TRBV12-4	NA	TRBJ2-1	ASSLQGGYEQF
TRBV15	NA	TRBJ2-7	ATSRGTGSKGEQY
TRBV5-1	NA	TRBJ2-5	ASSLRGLETQY
TRBV7-9	NA	TRBJ2-1	ASSPPTSGIGGQF
TRBV24-1	NA	TRBJ2-1	ATSDPDTPQQF
TRBV5-1	NA	TRBJ1-1	ASSLVQGLNTEAF
TRBV30	NA	TRBJ2-3	AWSRGDTQY
TRBV6-5	NA	TRBJ2-4	ASHRGNSNIQY
TRBV5-4	NA	TRBJ2-1	ASSSGQGSYNEQF
TRBV15	NA	TRBJ1-2	ATRQEFRGSYT
TRBV4-3	few	TRBJ1-1	ASQFGANTEAF
TRBV5-4	NA	TRBJ2-3	ASSYLAGRTDTQY
TRBV27	NA	TRBJ2-3	ASSSGGGSTDTQY
TRBV6-4	NA	TRBJ1-1	ASSVNRGSTEAF
TRBV6-6	NA	TRBJ2-7	ASSYLTTASTYEQY
TRBV27	NA	TRBJ1-1	ASSPLGQLNTEAF
TRBV19	NA	TRBJ1-6	ASSPTDSNSPLH
TRBV3-1/TRBV3-2	NA	TRBJ1-1	ASRLDAFTEAF
TRBV9	NA	TRBJ1-2	ASSATGTHYGYT